This T cell receptor beta chain is drawn from a study of control samples from healthy donors and cancer patients. Sequencing used immunoSEQ multiplex PCR; TCRdb keeps in-frame clones, though not all of them. The sample yields approximately 230,000 clones, approximately 80% seen once. The CDR3 spans 15 residues. The germline V and J ends were trimmed by 2 bases and 1 base, with 12 bases remaining between them. Germline V lookup: CDR1 SGHNT, CDR2 YYREEE (reference sequence). The sample taken for sequencing was PBMCs. This chain uses TRBV5-4 with TRBJ1-1; D unclear. The clonotype comes from an older woman with lung cancer. As DNA, the CDR3 is TGTGCCAGCAGCTTATTCCCGGGGTCGAACACTGAAGCTTTCTTT. Translating gives CASSLFPGSNTEAFF.